One and the same sample provided the 11 T cell receptor beta chains below, sequenced in a study of blood T cell repertoires in COVID-19. Generated by immunoSEQ multiplex PCR, the TCRdb table keeps only in-frame clones and is missing some. The sample holds some 290,000 clones; roughly 90% are singletons and the top ten take around 0.93%. The sample consisted of peripheral blood. All receptors derive from a middle-aged woman with COVID-19, enrolled during active disease.

This chain uses TRBV3-1 (or the pseudogene TRBV3-2) with TRBJ1-1, with D maybe TRBD1 (5 bases). This CDR3 has 16 residues. Trimming removed 0 bases from V and 1 base from J, with 12 bases in between. CDR1 is LGHDT and CDR2 is YNNKEL in the germline V gene (reference sequence). The CDR3 DNA sequence: TGTGCCAGCAGCCAAGATTTCGGACATTCGAACACTGAAGCTTTCTTT. Translating gives CASSQDFGHSNTEAFF.

The chain recombines TRBV3-1 (or the pseudogene TRBV3-2) with TRBJ1-2, with 7 bases aligning to TRBD1. V lost 4 bases, J lost 4 bases, and 12 bases stayed unmatched. Germline V gene sequence: CDR1 LGHDT, CDR2 YNNKEL (reference sequence). This CDR3 region has 16 residues. CDR3 bases: TGTGCCAGCAGCCGTCGCGGACAGGCGTTCATCTATGGCTACACCTTC. Translating it yields CASSRRGQAFIYGYTF.

J is TRBJ2-5 and V is TRBV28, with 8 bases aligning to TRBD2. Unmatched junction bases numbered 2, after V lost 1 base and J lost 1 base. The CDR3 is 15 residues long. Germline values: CDR1 MDHEN, CDR2 SYDVKM. CDR3 residues: CASSLSGGPQETQYF. The CDR3 DNA reads as TGTGCCAGCAGTTTATCGGGGGGGCCCCAAGAGACCCAGTACTTC.

V usage is TRBV7-2 and J usage is TRBJ1-6; D call uncertain. Trimming removed 2 bases from V and 13 bases from J, with 9 bases in between. This CDR3 is built from 12 residues. From germline, CDR1 is SGHTA and CDR2 FQGNSA. The CDR3 sequence is CASSLLSEPLHF. CDR3 coding DNA: TGTGCCAGCAGCTTATTGTCCGAGCCCCTCCACTTT.

The V call is TRBV9, the J call TRBJ1-6, with D maybe TRBD1 (6 bases). V was pared by 0 bases and J by 10 bases, with 14 bases between. CDR1 and CDR2 (germline): SGDLS, YYNGEE. This CDR3 has 15 amino acids. This CDR3 is CASSVAQGPLSPLHF. The CDR3 DNA reads TGTGCCAGCAGCGTAGCACAGGGCCCTTTATCACCCCTCCACTTT.

V gene TRBV4-1 combines with J gene TRBJ1-6; no firm D call. The CDR3 is 15 residues long. Between the trimmed V and J ends, which lost 6 bases and 7 bases, there was a span of 16 bases. The germline gives CDR1 MGHRA, CDR2 YSYEKL. The CDR3 DNA sequence: TGCGCCAGCAGAAAATTGGGAGCCTTCAATTCACCCCTCCACTTT. It specifies CASRKLGAFNSPLHF.

V is TRBV14 and J is TRBJ2-7; 8 bases match TRBD1. Germline trimming cut 4 bases from V and 7 bases from J; bases unmatched to any gene: 12. The CDR3 has 15 residues. Germline CDR1 is SGHDN and CDR2 is FVKESK. CDR3 bases: TGTGCCAGCAGCCCCAGGACAGGGACCCCTTTGGAGCAGTACTTC. This codes for CASSPRTGTPLEQYF.

The chain uses TRBV19 and TRBJ1-4; D possibly corresponds to TRBD1 (5 bases). Trimming removed 5 bases from V and 7 bases from J, with 14 bases in between. CDR3 length equals 14 residues. The germline CDR1 and CDR2 sequences are LNHDA and SQIVND (reference sequence). In DNA, the CDR3 is TGTGCCAGTAGTCCCTGGGCAGGGCCTGAAAAACTGTTTTTT. It is translated as CASSPWAGPEKLFF.

The chain uses TRBV30 and TRBJ2-2; TRBD2 might be the D (5 bases). Germline V gives CDR1 GTSNPN, CDR2 SVGIG (reference sequence). The CDR3 covers 11 residues. With 4 bases removed from V and 7 bases from J, the gap between germline ends came to 7 bases. The CDR3 region has the DNA TGTGCCTGGAAGAGCGGCGGGGAGCTGTTTTTT. Its protein is CAWKSGGELFF.

The CDR3 loop is CASSSDRLYGYTF. CDR3 nucleotide sequence: TGTGCCAGCAGCTCTGACAGACTCTATGGCTACACCTTC. This chain uses TRBV28 with TRBJ1-2; weak D call: TRBD1 (5 bases). Germline V gene lookup returns CDR1 MDHEN and CDR2 SYDVKM. This CDR3 region has 13 residues. Trimming stripped 6 bases from V and 4 bases from J, with 12 bases between.

This chain joins TRBV3-1 (or the pseudogene TRBV3-2) and TRBJ1-4; D unresolved. This CDR3 is built from 12 residues. Trimming took 4 bases from V and 11 from J, leaving 11 bases between them. In germline, CDR1 is LGHDT, CDR2 YNNKEL (reference sequence). The CDR3 protein is CASSPNSPKLFF. Written as DNA, the CDR3 is TGTGCCAGCAGCCCCAACTCCCCTAAACTGTTTTTT.